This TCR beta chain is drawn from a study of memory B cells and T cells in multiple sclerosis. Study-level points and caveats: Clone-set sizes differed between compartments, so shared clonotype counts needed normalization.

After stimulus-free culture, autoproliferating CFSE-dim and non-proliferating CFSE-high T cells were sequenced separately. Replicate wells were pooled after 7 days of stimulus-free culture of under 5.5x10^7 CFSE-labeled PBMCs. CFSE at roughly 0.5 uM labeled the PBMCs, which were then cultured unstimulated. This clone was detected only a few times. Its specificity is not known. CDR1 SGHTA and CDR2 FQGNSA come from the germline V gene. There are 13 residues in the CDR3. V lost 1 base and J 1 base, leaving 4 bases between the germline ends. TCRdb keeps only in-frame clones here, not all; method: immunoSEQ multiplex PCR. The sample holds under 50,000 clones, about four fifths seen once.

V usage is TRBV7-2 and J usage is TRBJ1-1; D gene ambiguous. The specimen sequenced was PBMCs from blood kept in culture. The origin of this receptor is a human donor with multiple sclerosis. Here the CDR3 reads CASSLGWNTEAFF. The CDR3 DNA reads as TGTGCCAGCAGCTTAGGCTGGAACACTGAAGCTTTCTTT.